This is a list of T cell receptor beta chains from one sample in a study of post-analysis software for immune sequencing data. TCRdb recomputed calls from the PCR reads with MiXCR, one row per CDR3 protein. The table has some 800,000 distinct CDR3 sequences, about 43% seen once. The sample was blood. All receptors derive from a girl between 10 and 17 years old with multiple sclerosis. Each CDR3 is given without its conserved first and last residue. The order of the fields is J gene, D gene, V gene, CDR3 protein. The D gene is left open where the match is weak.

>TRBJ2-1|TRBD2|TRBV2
ASIRPLAGVHNEQF
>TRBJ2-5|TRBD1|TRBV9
ASSAEDRGEETQY
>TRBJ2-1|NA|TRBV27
ASSLRARISYNEQF
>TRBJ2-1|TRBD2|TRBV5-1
ASSRRGVNEQF
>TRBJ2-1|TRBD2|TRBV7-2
ASFLPLAGGPSSYNEQF
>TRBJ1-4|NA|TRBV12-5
ASGFEQPENEKLF
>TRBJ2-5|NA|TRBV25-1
ASSDMGGETQY
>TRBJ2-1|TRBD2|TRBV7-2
ASSFSGRRPNEQF
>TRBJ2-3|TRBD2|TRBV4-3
ASSQDDEGAGGPDTQY
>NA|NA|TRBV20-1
SAASLEDYEQY
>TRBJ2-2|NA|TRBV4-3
ASSQDRRGSGELF
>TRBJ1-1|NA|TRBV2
ASSTWGGNTEAF
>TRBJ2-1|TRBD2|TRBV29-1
SVEGTSGRGRGRNEQF
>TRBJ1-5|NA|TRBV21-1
ATSGPPNQPQH
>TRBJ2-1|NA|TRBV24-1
ATSDAARVEQF
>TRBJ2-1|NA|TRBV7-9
ASLTGSYNEQF
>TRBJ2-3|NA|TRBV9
ASSVGGSDSTDTQY
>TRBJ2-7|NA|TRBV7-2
ASSRGAGPYEQY
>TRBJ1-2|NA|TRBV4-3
ASSQDTEVYGYT
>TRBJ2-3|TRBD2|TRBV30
AWSVTRTSGIRTDTQY